The source of this T cell receptor (beta chain) is a study of shared clonotypes between healthy human individuals. V lost 4 bases, J lost 7 bases, and 15 bases stayed unmatched. The CDR3 loop spans 18 amino acids. Germline V gene lookup returns CDR1 SNHLY and CDR2 FYNNEI. Naive CD8 cells, CD45RO-negative and positively selected for CCR7, excluded terminally differentiated effector memory CD45RA+ cells. The donor cohort consisted entirely of Caucasian adults residing in Nashville, Tennessee. Execution of the assay was at deep level. Researchers divided each subset's genomic DNA evenly across several immunoSEQ plates. Replicate PCRs for sorted subsets used 200 ng DNA; this equaled 25,000 to 35,000 T cell genomes. The repertoire was sequenced with immunoSEQ multiplex PCR; TCRdb's copy has only in-frame clones and lacks some. The table includes millions of clones, about 95% detected once.

V is TRBV2 and J is TRBJ2-1; 11 bases map to TRBD2. Material: naive CD8+ T cells sorted from blood. This sequence originates from a man aged 18 to 30 in good health. CDR3 loop: CASSGISSGTSGVNEQFF. DNA for the CDR3: TGTGCCAGCAGTGGGATCTCATCCGGGACTAGCGGCGTGAATGAGCAGTTCTTC. Drawing the rest from reference TRBV2 and TRBJ2-1, the complete variable domain is EPEVTQTPSHQVTQMGQEVILRCVPISNHLYFYWYRQILGQKVEFLVSFYNNEISEKSEIFDDQFSVERPDGSNFTLKIRSTKLEDSAMYFCASSGISSGTSGVNEQFFGPGTRLTVL.